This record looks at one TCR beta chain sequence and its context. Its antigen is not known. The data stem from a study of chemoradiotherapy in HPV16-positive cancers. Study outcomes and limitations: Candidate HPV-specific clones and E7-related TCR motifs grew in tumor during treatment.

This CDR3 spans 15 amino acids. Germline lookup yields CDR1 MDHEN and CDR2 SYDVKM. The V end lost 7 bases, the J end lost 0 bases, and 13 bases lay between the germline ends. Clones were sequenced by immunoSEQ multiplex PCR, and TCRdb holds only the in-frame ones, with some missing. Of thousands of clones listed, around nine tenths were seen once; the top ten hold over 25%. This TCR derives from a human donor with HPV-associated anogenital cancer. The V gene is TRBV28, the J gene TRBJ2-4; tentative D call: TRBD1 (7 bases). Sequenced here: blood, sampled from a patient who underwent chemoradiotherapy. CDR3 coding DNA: TGTGCCAGCACCTCAGGGGGGCTAGCCAAAAACATTCAGTACTTC. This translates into CASTSGGLAKNIQYF.